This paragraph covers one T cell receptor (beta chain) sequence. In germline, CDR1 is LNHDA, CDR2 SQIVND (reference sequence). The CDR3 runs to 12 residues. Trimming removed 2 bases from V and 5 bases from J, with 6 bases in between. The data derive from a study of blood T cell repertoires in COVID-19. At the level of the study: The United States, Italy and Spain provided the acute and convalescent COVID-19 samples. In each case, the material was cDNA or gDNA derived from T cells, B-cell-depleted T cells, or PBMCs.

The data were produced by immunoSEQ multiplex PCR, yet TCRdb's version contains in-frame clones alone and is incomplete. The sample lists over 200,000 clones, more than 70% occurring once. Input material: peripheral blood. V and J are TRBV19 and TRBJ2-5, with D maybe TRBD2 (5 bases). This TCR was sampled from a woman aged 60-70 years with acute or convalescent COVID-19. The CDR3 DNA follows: TGTGCCAGTAGTATAACGGGGGAGACCCAGTACTTC. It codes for CASSITGETQYF.